The 8 T cell receptor beta chains below all came from one sample that was sequenced in a study of CD4 and CD8 cells across lung adenocarcinoma regions (dated by TCRdb to the late 2010s). To prepare the library, PCR was applied. Sequenced using a HiSeq X Ten. The public reads were reanalyzed by TCRdb: fastp trimming at Q25, MiXCR alignment, in-frame beta chains only. Rows are combined by CDR3 protein, so each entry shows the most common genes and DNA. This sample gives some 8,000 distinct CDR3 sequences in total; around 50% of them show up just once. 15% to 20% of the sample is in the top ten clones. The sample comprised CD8+ T cells from the center of a lung tumor. Sample cell subset or site, as interpreted from the label and publication: tumor center region. The receptors were sampled from a female donor with lung adenocarcinoma. The CD4 and CD8 labels of this study may be unreliable.

With regard to this clonotype: One junction end disagrees with the germline gene, perhaps due to a read error. The chain uses TRBV7-6 and TRBJ1-6, with D unresolved. CDR1 is SGHVS, CDR2 FNYEAQ, per germline. This CDR3 spans 14 amino acids. The chain's CDR3 is CASSLGVNNPPLHF. Here the CDR3 DNA reads TGTGCCAGCAGCTTAGGCGTCAACAATCCACCCCTCCATTTT.

On this clonotype itself: A read error may account for a junction end that differs from germline. This chain uses TRBV10-3 with TRBJ2-1, with a possible D match to TRBD1 (7 bases). The CDR3 extends over 15 amino acids. CDR1 is ENHRY, CDR2 SYGVKD, per germline. In DNA form, the CDR3 reads TGTGCCGGAGGTTTTCAGGGGGGTACCTACGGGGAGCAGTTTTTT. Its translation is CAGGFQGGTYGEQFF.

The chain is built from TRBV11-2 and TRBJ2-1, with D tentatively TRBD2 (7 bases). Judging by the DNA end, TRBJ2-5 fits better; the J call may be wrong. CDR1 and CDR2 from the germline V gene are SGHAT and FQNNGV. This CDR3 spans 15 amino acids. The chain's CDR3 is CAGGFGGRDVDTQYF. The CDR3 DNA sequence: TGTGCCGGGGGGTTCGGGGGGCGTGATGTAGATACCCAGTACTTC.

The V call is TRBV12-3 or TRBV12-4, the J call TRBJ2-1; D is uncertain. The V and J ends lost 3 bases and 13 bases respectively, with 13 bases between them. The CDR3 has 12 amino acids. The CDR3 coding sequence is TGTGCCAGCAGTTTGGTTCCAGAGACCCAGTTCTTC. Translated, it gives CASSLVPETQFF.

Comments on this clonotype: The junction departs from germline at one end; a sequencing error may be responsible. CDR3 loop: CAGSLGGPGAETQYF. The CDR3 DNA reads as TGTGCCGGGAGCTTAGGGGGTCCAGGAGCAGAGACGCAGTATTTT. The V gene is TRBV11-1, the J gene TRBJ2-3, with D maybe TRBD1 (6 bases). Germline lookup yields CDR1 SGHAT and CDR2 FQDESV (reference sequence). The CDR3 consists of 15 residues.

This clonotype was seen many times. The chain combines TRBV7-2 with TRBJ2-3, with TRBD1 as a possible D gene (5 bases). The CDR3 is 16 residues long. The V and J ends lost 3 bases and 1 base respectively, with 14 bases between them. Germline V gives CDR1 SGHTA, CDR2 FQGNSA. This chain's CDR3 is CASSFTQAHGTDTQYF. The CDR3 region has the DNA TGTGCCAGCAGCTTCACACAGGCACATGGCACAGATACGCAGTATTTT.

This clonotype was seen at least ten times. The rearrangement joins TRBV7-2 to TRBJ2-7; D is unresolved. The CDR3 is 12 residues long. V was cut by 5 bases and J by 7 bases, with 12 bases left in between. CDR1 and CDR2 from the germline V gene are SGHTA and FQGNSA. The CDR3 DNA reads TGTGCCAGCAGCCCAGACCAGCCGGAGCAGTACTTC. Its translation is CASSPDQPEQYF. Full variable domain (rest looked up from reference TRBV7-2 and TRBJ2-7): GAGVSQSPSNKVTEKGKDVELRCDPISGHTALYWYRQSLGQGLEFLIYFQGNSAPDKSGLPSDRFSAERTGGSVSTLTIQRTQQEDSAVYLCASSPDQPEQYFGPGTRLTVT.

This clonotype is medium-sized by share. Since a much larger clone is just one base distant, this may be a read error. This sequence joins TRBV7-2 and TRBJ2-1, with no clear D. The germline CDR1 and CDR2 sequences are SGHTA and FQGNSA. V lost 5 bases to trimming and J lost 13 bases, with 15 bases between them. The CDR3 is 12 amino acids. CDR3 sequence reads: CASSLYQETQFF. DNA for the CDR3: TGTGCCAGCAGCCTGTACCAAGAGACCCAGTTCTTC.